One sample yielded the 22 T cell receptor beta chains listed below, sequenced in a study of cytomegalovirus exposure and HLA in healthy donors. 60 Vbeta and 13 Jbeta primers were used in PCR. Produced via immunoSEQ multiplex PCR; TCRdb's table is partial and in-frame only. The table lists fewer than 110,000 clones, under 80% of them singletons, with around 4% in the top ten. Sequenced material: PBMCs. The receptors were sampled from a man aged 35 to 55 in good health and CMV-seronegative.

This clone was detected only a few times. V is TRBV29-1 and J is TRBJ1-4; TRBD1 is a possible D gene (6 bases). The germline V gene encodes CDR1 SQVTM and CDR2 ANQGSEA. There are 14 residues in the CDR3. Deletions cut 1 base from V and 2 bases from J, with 8 bases between. The CDR3 nucleotides read TGCAGCGTTGAAGGCAGGGGTACTAATGAAAAACTGTTTTTT. Its translation is CSVEGRGTNEKLFF.

The chain employs TRBV9 and TRBJ1-6; 7 bases map to TRBD1. The junction had 11 bases not matched to a gene; V was cut back by 1 base and J by 13 bases. The CDR3 is 15 residues long. Germline V lookup: CDR1 SGDLS, CDR2 YYNGEE. CDR3 DNA sequence: TGTGCCAGCAGCGTATCGGGACAGTCTCAGTCTCCCCTCCACTTT. This codes for CASSVSGQSQSPLHF.

The chain recombines TRBV27 with TRBJ1-6, with D perhaps matching TRBD1 (6 bases). The V end was cut by 4 bases, the J end by 8 bases, with 12 bases between. Germline lookup yields CDR1 MNHEY and CDR2 SMNVEV (reference sequence). The CDR3 spans 14 residues. In nucleotides, the CDR3 is TGTGCCAGCAGTTCTCGACAGGATTATTCACCCCTCCACTTT. This gives the protein CASSSRQDYSPLHF.

V gene TRBV2 combines with J gene TRBJ1-5, with a tentative D call TRBD1 (5 bases). Trimming cost V 6 bases and J 2 bases, with 11 bases left between them. CDR3 length: 14 amino acids. Germline assignment: CDR1 SNHLY and CDR2 FYNNEI. The CDR3 coding sequence is TGTGCCAGCAGCTATGGGGGGGGCAATCAGCCCCAGCATTTT. Protein product: CASSYGGGNQPQHF.

The V call is TRBV7-2, the J call TRBJ2-5; 12 bases map to TRBD2. The CDR3 is made up of 19 amino acids. Germline V gives CDR1 SGHTA, CDR2 FQGNSA. The junction had 14 bases not matched to a gene; V was cut back by 1 base and J by 5 bases. The CDR3 loop is CASSLVVASGGASGETQYF. CDR3 coding DNA: TGTGCCAGCAGCTTAGTGGTGGCTAGCGGGGGGGCCTCGGGGGAGACCCAGTACTTC.

The chain carries TRBV11-2 and TRBJ1-4, with D possibly being TRBD1 (6 bases). This CDR3 spans 15 amino acids. Trimming shortened V by 5 bases and J by 5 bases, and 15 bases separated the two germline ends. Germline lookup yields CDR1 SGHAT and CDR2 FQNNGV. CDR3 protein: CASSASGTKNEKLFF. As DNA, the CDR3 is TGTGCCAGCAGCGCCTCCGGGACAAAAAATGAAAAACTGTTTTTT.

This rearrangement joins TRBV7-2 to TRBJ2-2; 7 bases fit TRBD1. V shed 5 bases and J 4 bases; nucleotides not matched to a gene: 10. Germline CDR1 is SGHTA and CDR2 is FQGNSA. The CDR3 is made up of 16 amino acids. CDR3 residues: CASSHYGTEVTGELFF. In DNA, the CDR3 is TGTGCCAGCAGCCACTATGGGACAGAAGTCACCGGGGAGCTGTTTTTT.

The V call is TRBV7-9, the J call TRBJ1-2; D is undetermined. The V and J ends lost 3 bases and 6 bases respectively, with 8 bases between them. The CDR3 extends over 12 amino acids. Germline V gene lookup returns CDR1 SEHNR and CDR2 FQNEAQ (reference sequence). CDR3 residues: CASSFIVDGYTF. Here the CDR3 DNA reads TGTGCCAGCAGCTTTATAGTGGATGGCTACACCTTC.

CDR3 sequence reads: CASSLTDRTYNEQFF. As DNA, the CDR3 is TGTGCCAGCAGCTTAACCGACAGAACCTACAATGAGCAGTTCTTC. The gene calls are TRBV7-2 and TRBJ2-1; TRBD1 might be the D (5 bases). CDR1 and CDR2 from the germline V gene are SGHTA and FQGNSA. This CDR3 has 15 amino acids. The ends were cut back, 2 bases at V and 2 bases at J, with 10 bases in the middle.

The CDR3 DNA reads TGTGCCAGCTCAACCGGGACACTACTGGGTGGCTACACCTTC. Encoded protein: CASSTGTLLGGYTF. The chain has TRBV18 and TRBJ1-2, with D possibly matching TRBD1 (6 bases). This CDR3 comprises 14 residues. Trimming took 5 bases from V and 7 from J, leaving 17 bases between them. The germline gives CDR1 KGHSH, CDR2 LQKENI.

This sequence joins TRBV6-4 and TRBJ2-7; 10 positions agree with TRBD2. CDR3 length: 13 amino acids. The germline V gene encodes CDR1 MRHNA and CDR2 SNTAGT. With 6 bases clipped from V and 5 bases from J, the junction kept 4 bases outside the gene matches. This CDR3 reads CASRLAGIDEQYF. The DNA of the CDR3 is TGTGCCAGCAGACTAGCGGGGATCGACGAGCAGTACTTC.

The chain carries TRBV13 and TRBJ1-1; unclear D gene. The V and J ends lost 6 bases and 1 base respectively, with 9 bases between them. The CDR3 consists of 13 residues. Germline V CDR1 and CDR2: PRHDT, FYEKMQ (reference sequence). This CDR3 reads CASSRRGNTEAFF. CDR3 bases: TGTGCCAGCAGTAGACGGGGGAACACTGAAGCTTTCTTT.

This rearrangement joins TRBV19 to TRBJ1-6, with D perhaps TRBD1 (6 bases). The ends were cut back, 7 bases at V and 4 bases at J, with 8 bases in the middle. CDR1 and CDR2 (germline): LNHDA, SQIVND (reference sequence). The CDR3 is made up of 13 amino acids. CDR3 nucleotide sequence: TGTGCCAGTATCGGGACATATAATTCACCCCTCCACTTT. This gives the protein CASIGTYNSPLHF.

The chain links TRBV6-1 to TRBJ1-2; 7 nucleotides align to TRBD1. This CDR3 has 16 residues. V lost 3 bases to trimming and J lost 6 bases; unmatched junction nucleotides: 13. CDR1 is MNHNS and CDR2 is SASEGT in the germline V gene. The CDR3 bases are TGTGCCAGCAGTGAGGTCGCCAGACAGGGAGGCCATGGCTACACCTTC. It specifies CASSEVARQGGHGYTF.

The rearrangement uses TRBV4-3 and TRBJ1-2; D is possibly TRBD1 (6 bases). CDR3 size: 18 residues. The germline CDR1 and CDR2 sequences are LGHNA and YSLEER. Trimming took 4 bases from V and 1 from J, leaving 22 bases between them. The CDR3 sequence: CASSPVEIWGGGNYGYTF. The DNA of the CDR3 is TGCGCCAGCAGCCCTGTTGAAATTTGGGGGGGCGGTAACTATGGCTACACCTTC.

V is TRBV6-1 and J is TRBJ1-1; D perhaps matches TRBD1 (6 bases). V was pared by 6 bases and J by 11 bases, with 25 bases between. The germline CDR1 and CDR2 sequences are MNHNS and SASEGT. This CDR3 is 15 amino acids long. This CDR3 reads CASSLDSFPGPGAFF. CDR3 DNA sequence: TGTGCCAGCAGCCTGGACAGTTTCCCTGGGCCGGGGGCTTTCTTT.

This clone is a singleton in its sample. The V gene is TRBV19, the J gene TRBJ2-2; tentative D call: TRBD2 (5 bases). CDR1 LNHDA and CDR2 SQIVND come from the germline V gene (reference sequence). The ends were cut back, 3 bases at V and 4 bases at J, with 9 bases in the middle. The CDR3 length is 14 residues. This CDR3 reads CASSIGGSTGELFF. DNA for the CDR3: TGTGCCAGTAGTATCGGAGGCAGCACCGGGGAGCTGTTTTTT.

The chain links TRBV7-2 to TRBJ1-5; 9 positions agree with TRBD1. V dropped 5 bases and J dropped 1; count of bases not matched to a gene: 6. CDR3 length: 16 amino acids. Germline-derived CDR1 and CDR2 are SGHTA and FQGNSA. CDR3 sequence reads: CASSLQGASSNQPQHF. Here the CDR3 DNA reads TGTGCCAGCAGCCTACAGGGGGCGTCCAGCAATCAGCCCCAGCATTTT.

CDR3 sequence reads: CASSLARGRTEAFF. CDR3 nucleotide sequence: TGTGCCAGCAGCTTGGCTAGGGGGAGAACTGAAGCTTTCTTT. This chain joins TRBV5-6 and TRBJ1-1; TRBD1 is a possible D gene (6 bases). Germline lookup yields CDR1 SGHDT and CDR2 YYEEEE. The germline V and J ends were trimmed by 0 bases and 5 bases, with 11 bases remaining between them. The CDR3 covers 14 residues.

The CDR3 loop reads CASSLGTSGGWDTQYF. The CDR3 DNA follows: TGTGCCAGCAGCTTAGGGACTAGCGGGGGCTGGGATACGCAGTATTTT. V is TRBV11-3 and J is TRBJ2-3, with 13 bases fitting TRBD2. Unmatched junction bases numbered 4, after V lost 1 base and J lost 6 bases. Germline CDR1 SGHNT, CDR2 YENEEA. The CDR3 contains 16 residues.

The chain links TRBV2 to TRBJ1-4; 11 positions agree with TRBD1. The J segment lost 7 bases and the V segment lost 6 bases, leaving 7 bases of the junction unmatched. CDR3 size: 15 residues. Looked up from germline, CDR1 is SNHLY and CDR2 is FYNNEI. CDR3 region: CASSGRGTGGEKLFF. CDR3 nucleotides: TGTGCCAGCAGCGGACGTGGGACAGGGGGTGAAAAACTGTTTTTT.

The CDR3 DNA is TGTGCCAGCACCCTAGCGGCGCAAGAGACCCAGTACTTC. It codes for CASTLAAQETQYF. This chain uses TRBV5-4 with TRBJ2-5, with 7 bases identical to TRBD2. This CDR3 has 13 amino acids. Trimming removed 6 bases from V and 2 bases from J; junction bases left unmatched: 4. Looked up from germline, CDR1 is SGHNT and CDR2 is YYREEE (reference sequence).